These 25 T cell receptor beta chains came from one sample sequenced in a study of PD-1 blockade in mismatch repair-deficient tumors. Profiling relied on immunoSEQ multiplex PCR, and the TCRdb table lists in-frame clones only, not all of them. The sample includes about 120,000 clones, about 85% of them seen just once. Sample: peripheral blood, taken 44 weeks after starting pembrolizumab. The source of these receptors is an adult with mismatch repair-deficient cancer.

V is TRBV6-5 and J is TRBJ2-7; a weak D match, TRBD2 (5 bases). The germline CDR1 and CDR2 sequences are MNHEY and SVGAGI. CDR3 length: 15 amino acids. Between the trimmed V and J ends, which lost 4 bases and 3 bases, there was a span of 16 bases. CDR3 in amino acids: CASSSYYPGNYEQYF. The CDR3 DNA reads as TGTGCCAGCAGTTCCTATTACCCGGGAAACTACGAGCAGTACTTC.

V is TRBV5-1 and J is TRBJ2-3; D is ambiguous. Germline V gives CDR1 SGHRS, CDR2 YFSETQ. The V end was cut by 6 bases, the J end by 2 bases, with 10 bases between. The CDR3 covers 13 residues. This CDR3 reads CASTEDFTDTQYF. The DNA for the CDR3 is TGCGCCAGCACCGAGGATTTCACAGATACGCAGTATTTT.

The chain uses TRBV2 and TRBJ2-2, with D unresolved. This CDR3 is 15 amino acids long. The germline V gene encodes CDR1 SNHLY and CDR2 FYNNEI. V was trimmed by 1 base and J by 1 base, leaving 7 bases between them. Here the CDR3 reads CASSEDPGNTGELFF. CDR3 nucleotide sequence: TGTGCCAGCAGTGAAGATCCGGGGAACACCGGGGAGCTGTTTTTT.

This chain joins TRBV5-6 and TRBJ2-7; D remains unclear. Between the trimmed V and J ends, which lost 2 bases and 3 bases, there was a span of 9 bases. The CDR3 spans 13 residues. In germline, CDR1 is SGHDT, CDR2 YYEEEE. CDR3: CASSFGPDYEQYF. DNA of the CDR3: TGTGCCAGCAGCTTTGGGCCCGACTACGAGCAGTACTTC.

The V gene is TRBV13, the J gene TRBJ1-2, with D possibly being TRBD1 (5 bases). V was trimmed by 0 bases and J by 6 bases, leaving 17 bases between them. Germline CDR1 and CDR2: PRHDT and FYEKMQ (reference sequence). This CDR3 has 16 amino acids. The CDR3, as DNA: TGTGCCAGCAGCTTAGGGGAGGGGACGTTTTTGGATGGCTACACCTTC. This codes for CASSLGEGTFLDGYTF.

The gene calls are TRBV11-3 and TRBJ2-1, with a possible D match to TRBD2 (5 bases). The ends were cut back, 1 base at V and 3 bases at J, with 10 bases in the middle. Germline CDR1 reads SGHNT; CDR2 reads YENEEA. The length of the CDR3 is 15 residues. DNA for the CDR3: TGTGCCAGCAGCTTAGGGGTGGGAGTCTACAATGAGCAGTTCTTC. Protein sequence: CASSLGVGVYNEQFF.

The V gene is TRBV28, the J gene TRBJ2-6; maybe TRBD1 (5 bases). Germline CDR1 and CDR2: MDHEN and SYDVKM. This CDR3 contains 17 residues. The V and J ends lost 3 bases and 4 bases respectively, with 16 bases between them. The CDR3 DNA follows: TGTGCCAGCAGTTTCCCCCCCAGGGCGTCGGGGGCCAACGTCCTGACTTTC. It specifies CASSFPPRASGANVLTF.

This clone was recorded only once. The chain is built from TRBV6-1 and TRBJ2-5; the D gene is possibly TRBD1 (7 bases). V was shortened by 5 bases and J by 5 bases, with 15 bases between the two germline ends. Germline V CDR1 and CDR2: MNHNS, SASEGT. This CDR3 spans 14 amino acids. CDR3 region: CASSSWTGGETQYF. CDR3 DNA: TGTGCCAGCAGTTCGTGGACAGGAGGGGAGACCCAGTACTTC.

This clone has just one count. The V gene is TRBV25-1, the J gene TRBJ2-7; D unclear. The germline V gene has CDR1 MGHDK and CDR2 SYGVNS. CDR3 length: 12 residues. Deletions cut 3 bases from V and 2 bases from J, with 5 bases between. CDR3 in amino acids: CASSDTPYEQYF. The CDR3 DNA sequence: TGTGCCAGCAGTGACACCCCCTACGAGCAGTACTTC.

This chain uses TRBV5-6 with TRBJ2-1, with D tentatively TRBD2 (6 bases). The V gene lost 0 bases and the J gene lost 5 bases, with 15 bases spanning the gap. The length of the CDR3 is 16 residues. Germline CDR1 reads SGHDT; CDR2 reads YYEEEE. The CDR3 coding sequence is TGTGCCAGCAGCTTGGGTGCGGGGTTGTTCAACAATGAGCAGTTCTTC. Translation: CASSLGAGLFNNEQFF.

The chain recombines TRBV12-5 with TRBJ2-1; 7 bases match TRBD1. The CDR3 totals 18 residues. Germline V gene data show CDR1 as LGHNT and CDR2 as FRNRAP. J gave up 8 bases and V 1 base, and 17 bases lay outside the gene matches. CDR3 in DNA: TGTGCTAGTGGTTTGGCCCGGGACAGTCTCCTTGTTCGAGATGAGCAGTTCTTC. This codes for CASGLARDSLLVRDEQFF.

The chain links TRBV2 to TRBJ2-3, with TRBD1 matching over 7 bases. The ends lost 7 bases at V and 2 bases at J; junction bases unmatched: 6. The CDR3 contains 14 residues. Germline V lookup: CDR1 SNHLY, CDR2 FYNNEI. CDR3 loop: CASIGDRNTDTQYF. The CDR3 DNA reads TGTGCCAGCATCGGGGACAGAAACACAGATACGCAGTATTTT.

The chain is built from TRBV30 and TRBJ1-2; D may be TRBD1 (5 bases). Germline values: CDR1 GTSNPN, CDR2 SVGIG (reference sequence). This CDR3 region has 12 residues. Trimming took 1 base from V and 9 from J, leaving 12 bases between them. CDR3 sequence (DNA): TGTGCCTGGAGTGGGGGACCGGTGAGCTACACCTTC. It specifies CAWSGGPVSYTF. Based on the CDR3 plus reference TRBV30 and TRBJ1-2, the full variable domain is SQTIHQWPATLVQPVGSPLSLECTVEGTSNPNLYWYRQAAGRGLQLLFYSVGIGQISSEVPQNLSASRPQDRQFILSSKKLLLSDSGFYLCAWSGGPVSYTFGSGTRLTVV.

V is TRBV20-1 and J is TRBJ1-3; weak D call: TRBD1 (5 bases). Germline CDR1 and CDR2: DFQATT and SNEGSKA (reference sequence). Trimming stripped 1 base from V and 12 bases from J, with 10 bases between. The CDR3 is made up of 11 amino acids. Written as DNA, the CDR3 is TGCAGTGCTAGAGTGGACACACTCATATATTTT. This gives the protein CSARVDTLIYF.

The rearrangement uses TRBV5-6 and TRBJ2-7; weak D call: TRBD1 (6 bases). Germline CDR1 reads SGHDT; CDR2 reads YYEEEE. V gave up 0 bases and J gave up 6 bases, with 10 bases separating them. The CDR3 loop spans 13 amino acids. The CDR3 sequence: CASSLVTGFEQYF. In nucleotides, the CDR3 is TGTGCCAGCAGCTTGGTAACAGGGTTCGAGCAGTACTTC.

This chain links TRBV27 with TRBJ2-3; 11 bases are a match to TRBD2. The germline CDR1 and CDR2 sequences are MNHEY and SMNVEV (reference sequence). CDR3 length: 19 amino acids. The V segment lost 1 base and the J segment 0 bases; nucleotides outside the gene matches: 9. CDR3 in amino acids: CASSLLVGRLAGSTDTQYF. CDR3 coding DNA: TGTGCCAGCAGTTTATTAGTGGGGCGACTAGCGGGGAGCACAGATACGCAGTATTTT.

The chain uses TRBV5-1 and TRBJ1-1; no reliable D call. The CDR3 has 14 amino acids. Between the trimmed V and J ends, which lost 0 bases and 0 bases, there was a span of 6 bases. Germline lookup yields CDR1 SGHRS and CDR2 YFSETQ. The CDR3 coding sequence is TGCGCCAGCAGCTTGGACAGCCTGAACACTGAAGCTTTCTTT. Its protein product is CASSLDSLNTEAFF.

The V call is TRBV27, the J call TRBJ2-3, with D possibly matching TRBD2 (5 bases). The CDR3 sequence is 16 residues long. V was trimmed by 2 bases and J by 1 base, leaving 13 bases between them. Germline CDR1 is MNHEY and CDR2 is SMNVEV (reference sequence). The CDR3 loop is CASSLMAPGGTDTQYF. The CDR3 DNA reads as TGTGCCAGCAGTTTAATGGCTCCCGGGGGCACAGATACGCAGTATTTT.

The rearrangement joins TRBV13 to TRBJ2-2, with 9 bases matching TRBD1. V shed 8 bases, J shed 3 bases, and the junction held 1 base outside the gene matches. This CDR3 comprises 13 residues. Germline loops: CDR1 PRHDT, CDR2 FYEKMQ (reference sequence). In DNA, the CDR3 is TGTGCCAGCGGGACAGGGTACACCGGGGAGCTGTTTTTT. Translating it yields CASGTGYTGELFF. The full variable domain, completed using reference TRBV13 and TRBJ2-2, is AAGVIQSPRHLIKEKRETATLKCYPIPRHDTVYWYQQGPGQDPQFLISFYEKMQSDKGSIPDRFSAQQFSDYHSELNMSSLELGDSALYFCASGTGYTGELFFGEGSRLTVL.

This clone was seen a handful of times. The rearrangement joins TRBV19 to TRBJ1-2; no definite D call. V was trimmed by 5 bases and J by 4 bases, leaving 14 bases between them. Germline V gene sequence: CDR1 LNHDA, CDR2 SQIVND (reference sequence). This CDR3 is 14 amino acids long. CDR3 amino acids: CASSWAASGYGYTF. In DNA, the CDR3 is TGTGCCAGTAGTTGGGCTGCTTCGGGCTATGGCTACACCTTC.

This clone was seen a few times. The chain joins TRBV7-6 to TRBJ2-7; no firm D call. Germline-derived CDR1 and CDR2 are SGHVS and FNYEAQ. The ends were cut back, 3 bases at V and 3 bases at J, with 15 bases in the middle. This CDR3 spans 15 amino acids. CDR3 sequence reads: CASSFRGSHFYEQYF. Here the CDR3 DNA reads TGTGCCAGCAGCTTTAGAGGATCTCACTTCTACGAGCAGTACTTC.

In nucleotides, the CDR3 is TGCGCCAGCAGCTTGGTTTGGGGGAGCTCCTACGAGCAGTACTTC. Translating it yields CASSLVWGSSYEQYF. The chain carries TRBV5-1 and TRBJ2-7; D possibly matches TRBD1 or TRBD2 (5 bases each). From germline, CDR1 is SGHRS and CDR2 YFSETQ. The V and J ends lost 0 bases and 0 bases respectively, with 10 bases between them. There are 15 residues in the CDR3.

The V gene is TRBV28, the J gene TRBJ1-3; D possibly corresponds to TRBD1 (6 bases). This CDR3 spans 15 amino acids. CDR1 is MDHEN, CDR2 SYDVKM, per germline. V lost 7 bases and J 1 base, leaving 14 bases between the germline ends. The CDR3 sequence: CASMEGERSGNTIYF. The CDR3 region has the DNA TGTGCCAGCATGGAGGGGGAGAGATCTGGAAACACCATATATTTT.

The CDR3 coding sequence is TGTGCCAGTAGACTAGCGGGAGGGGACAATGAGCAGTTCTTC. Its protein is CASRLAGGDNEQFF. The chain joins TRBV19 to TRBJ2-1; 13 bases align to TRBD2. Trimming took 6 bases from V and 5 from J; bases not matched to a gene: 1. There are 14 residues in the CDR3. Germline CDR1 reads LNHDA; CDR2 reads SQIVND (reference sequence).

The chain employs TRBV5-1 and TRBJ2-1; tentatively, D is TRBD2 (5 bases). Germline CDR1 and CDR2: SGHRS and YFSETQ. CDR3 length: 14 amino acids. V gave up 2 bases and J gave up 6 bases, with 12 bases separating them. As DNA, the CDR3 is TGCGCCAGCAGCTTAGGCCTCGAGGGCAATGAGCAGTTCTTC. It yields the protein CASSLGLEGNEQFF. Filled out from reference TRBV5-1 and TRBJ2-1, the complete variable domain reads KAGVTQTPRYLIKTRGQQVTLSCSPISGHRSVSWYQQTPGQGLQFLFEYFSETQRNKGNFPGRFSGRQFSNSRSEMNVSTLELGDSALYLCASSLGLEGNEQFFGPGTRLTVL.